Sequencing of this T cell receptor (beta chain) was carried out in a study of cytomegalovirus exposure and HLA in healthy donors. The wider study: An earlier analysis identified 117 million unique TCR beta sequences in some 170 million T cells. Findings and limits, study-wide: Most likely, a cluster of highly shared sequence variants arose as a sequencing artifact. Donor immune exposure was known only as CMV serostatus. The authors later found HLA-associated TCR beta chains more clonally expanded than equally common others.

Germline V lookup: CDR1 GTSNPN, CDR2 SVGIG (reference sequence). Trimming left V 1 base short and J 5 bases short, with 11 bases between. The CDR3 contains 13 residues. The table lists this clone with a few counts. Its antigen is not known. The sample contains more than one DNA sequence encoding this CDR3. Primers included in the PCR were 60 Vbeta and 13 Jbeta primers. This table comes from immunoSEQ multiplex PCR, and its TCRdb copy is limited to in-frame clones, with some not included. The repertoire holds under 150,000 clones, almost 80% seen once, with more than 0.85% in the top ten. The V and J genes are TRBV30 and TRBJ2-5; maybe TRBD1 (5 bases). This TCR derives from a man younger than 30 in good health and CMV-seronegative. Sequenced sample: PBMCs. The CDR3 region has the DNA TGTGCCTGGAGTGGGGGCCCGCAGGAGACCCAGTACTTC. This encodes CAWSGGPQETQYF.